This TCR beta chain was retrieved from a study of T cells in Graves' hyperthyroidism and ophthalmopathy. Study conclusions and caveats: Separation of ophthalmopathy from stable hyperthyroidism was achieved by a 13 V-J model.

This clonotype occurred many times. Its antigen remains unknown. From RNA transcripts, TCR beta CDR3 regions were amplified. When the TCR CDR3 underwent first-round RT-PCR, the HTBI primer set was used. Using its own MiXCR run on the multiplex PCR reads, TCRdb lists one record per CDR3 protein. Of about 290,000 distinct CDR3 sequences in the sample, roughly 19% were seen once. The specimen sequenced was blood. The sequence came from a middle-aged man with Graves' ophthalmopathy.

The CDR3, as DNA: TGTGCCAGCAGCTTAGCAGGACAGGGACTAAACATTCAGTACTTC. It is translated as CASSLAGQGLNIQYF. The chain uses TRBV11-1 and TRBJ2-4; 8 bases map to TRBD1. The CDR3 length is 15 residues. V lost 0 bases, J lost 6 bases, and 4 bases stayed unmatched. CDR1 is SGHAT and CDR2 is FQDESV in the germline V gene (reference sequence).